This T cell receptor (beta chain) was profiled in a study of early T cells in non-severe SARS-CoV-2 infection (dated by TCRdb to the early 2020s). Broadly, across the study: Bulk RNA from unsorted whole blood was used for TCR sequencing, so alpha and beta chains could not be paired. Paper-wide results and their limitations: VDJdb matching was skewed toward anti-spike CD8 responses, so virus-specific expansions were likely underestimated and private and CD4 specificities were missed.

To prepare the library, 5' RACE was applied. The listed sequencing device is NextSeq 500. To correct for sequencing error and PCR bias, the TCR library protocol tagged individual cDNA molecules with unique molecular identifiers. Both TCR alpha and beta chains were sequenced, and tight co-correlation was observed between alpha and beta sequence abundances in each sample. In the authors' own workflow: V gene, J gene and CDR3 annotation of TCR sequences was performed with Decombinator V4. Expanded TCRs were defined as changing significantly between any two time points under a Poisson model with p below 0.0001. Abundances of TCRs were expressed as counts per million after normalisation to the total number of TCRs sequenced in each sample. TRAV1-2 paired with TRAJ12, TRAJ20 or TRAJ33 defined MAIT TCRs, while TRAV10 paired with TRAJ18 defined iNKT TCRs. VDJdb, accessed on 1 November 2021, was searched for TCRs annotated for CMV, EBV and SARS-CoV-2, and TCRs annotated for more than one antigen were excluded. TCRdb trimmed the raw reads at Q25, called clones with MiXCR and kept productive beta chains. Entries that share a CDR3 protein sequence are merged under the most common genes and DNA. The V and J calls were not made by the authors but by TCRdb's processing. For this sample the table gives about 50,000 distinct CDR3 sequences, of which roughly 10% were detected only once. The leading ten clones occupy 14% to 15% of the sample.

Regarding this clonotype: Its antigen target is currently unknown. Base qualities are not recorded, but no much larger clone differs from it by a single base.

The junction shows trimming of 5 bases on V and 0 bases on J, plus 14 bases between the germline ends. From a lookup of the germline V gene, CDR1 and CDR2 are SGHAT and FQNNGV. Counted from cysteine to phenylalanine, this CDR3 has 16 amino acids. Only the CDR3 DNA stays, 48 bases, in frame from base 1. The study was a case-control design nested within a healthcare worker cohort in London, UK, with weekly nasopharyngeal swab PCR tests and blood sampling. Healthcare workers were enrolled in the week of the UK lockdown, from 23 to 31 March 2020, and were followed every week for up to 16 weeks. The origin of this receptor is an adult who was a healthcare worker with PCR-confirmed SARS-CoV-2 infection or an uninfected control (not recorded which). This receptor chain uses TRBV11-2 and TRBJ2-1; possibly the D gene is TRBD2, per 6 matching bases. Sequenced: whole blood. In nucleotide form, the sequence is TGTGCCAGCAGCATCAGGGCGGGGAGCTCCTACAATGAGCAGTTCTTC. This codes for CASSIRAGSSYNEQFF.